Included here is one TCR beta chain sequence, with context. Its cognate antigen is unknown. Clones were sequenced by immunoSEQ multiplex PCR, and TCRdb holds only the in-frame ones, with some missing. Here the sample spans 50,000 to 75,000 clones, 90% to 95% being singletons. V was clipped by 4 bases and J by 6 bases; unmatched bases: 6. This CDR3 has 14 amino acids. Germline V gives CDR1 SGHTS, CDR2 YDEGEE. The sample is drawn from a study of OX40 agonist ivuxolimab in advanced cancers. Study-wide context: Patients were dosed intravenously with ivuxolimab at 0.01 to 10 mg/kg every 2 weeks. Those enrolled were about 82% male, with a mean age of about 66 years and ages from about 20 to 90. Prior checkpoint blockade (anti-PD-1, anti-PD-L1 or anti-CTLA-4) was permitted; approximately 44% had it. The study, taken as a whole, reports: Also present in some nonresponders was a low level of normalized T-cell clonal expansion.

The chain joins TRBV5-8 to TRBJ2-1, with 8 bases that match TRBD2. This sample comprised CD4+ or CD8+ T cells sorted from blood, obtained in a trial of the OX40 agonist ivuxolimab. This receptor was obtained from an adult with an advanced solid tumor such as melanoma, head and neck, liver or kidney cancer. The CDR3 DNA is TGTGCCAGCAGCCCGAGCGGGGGTCCCAATGAGCAGTTCTTC. Translating gives CASSPSGGPNEQFF.